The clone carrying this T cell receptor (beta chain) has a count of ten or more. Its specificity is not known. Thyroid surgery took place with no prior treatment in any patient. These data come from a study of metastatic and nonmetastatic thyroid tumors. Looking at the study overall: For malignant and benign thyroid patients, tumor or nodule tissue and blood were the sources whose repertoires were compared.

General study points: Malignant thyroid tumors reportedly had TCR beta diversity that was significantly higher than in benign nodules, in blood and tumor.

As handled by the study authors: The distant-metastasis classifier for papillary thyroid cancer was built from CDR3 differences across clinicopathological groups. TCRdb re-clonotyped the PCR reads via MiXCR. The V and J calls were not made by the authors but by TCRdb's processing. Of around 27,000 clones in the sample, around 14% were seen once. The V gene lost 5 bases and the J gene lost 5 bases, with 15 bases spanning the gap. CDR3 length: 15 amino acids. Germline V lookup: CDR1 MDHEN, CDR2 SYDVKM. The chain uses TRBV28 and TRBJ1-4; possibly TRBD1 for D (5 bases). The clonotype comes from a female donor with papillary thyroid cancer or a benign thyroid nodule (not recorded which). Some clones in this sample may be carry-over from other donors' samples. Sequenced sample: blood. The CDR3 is CASSPLTGGNEKLFF. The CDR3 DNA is TGTGCCAGCAGTCCCCTGACCGGGGGAAATGAAAAACTGTTTTTT.